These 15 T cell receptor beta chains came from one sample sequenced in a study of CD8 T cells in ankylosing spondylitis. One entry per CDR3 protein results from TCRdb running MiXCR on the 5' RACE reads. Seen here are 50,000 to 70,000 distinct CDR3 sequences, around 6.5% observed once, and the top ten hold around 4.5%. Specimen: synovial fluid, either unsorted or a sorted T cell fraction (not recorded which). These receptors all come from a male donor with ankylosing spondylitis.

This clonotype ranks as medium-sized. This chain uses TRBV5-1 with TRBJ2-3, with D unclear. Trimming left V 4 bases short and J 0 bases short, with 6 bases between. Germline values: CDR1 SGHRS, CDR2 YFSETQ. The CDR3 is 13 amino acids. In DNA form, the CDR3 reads TGCGCCAGCAGCGATGGGAGCACAGATACGCAGTATTTT. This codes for CASSDGSTDTQYF.

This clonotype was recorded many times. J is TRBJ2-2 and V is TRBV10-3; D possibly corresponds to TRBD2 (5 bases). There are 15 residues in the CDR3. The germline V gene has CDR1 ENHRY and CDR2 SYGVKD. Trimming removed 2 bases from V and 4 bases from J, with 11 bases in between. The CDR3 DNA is TGTGCCATCAGTGAGCGGGGTTCTCCCACCGGGGAGCTGTTTTTT. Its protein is CAISERGSPTGELFF.

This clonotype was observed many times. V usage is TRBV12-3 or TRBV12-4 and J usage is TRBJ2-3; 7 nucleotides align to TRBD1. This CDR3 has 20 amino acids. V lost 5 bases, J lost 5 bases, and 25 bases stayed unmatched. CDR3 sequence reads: CASSPKWTGPRVARVDTQYF. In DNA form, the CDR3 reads TGTGCCAGCAGTCCGAAGTGGACAGGCCCTCGAGTAGCCAGAGTAGATACGCAGTATTTT.

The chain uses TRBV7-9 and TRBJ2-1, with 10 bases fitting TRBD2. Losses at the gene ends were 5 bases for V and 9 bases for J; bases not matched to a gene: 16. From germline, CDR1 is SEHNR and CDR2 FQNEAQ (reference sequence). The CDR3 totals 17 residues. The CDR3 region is CASSTRRGTSGIGEQFF. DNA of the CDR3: TGTGCCAGCAGCACTCGTAGGGGCACTAGCGGGATCGGTGAGCAGTTCTTC.

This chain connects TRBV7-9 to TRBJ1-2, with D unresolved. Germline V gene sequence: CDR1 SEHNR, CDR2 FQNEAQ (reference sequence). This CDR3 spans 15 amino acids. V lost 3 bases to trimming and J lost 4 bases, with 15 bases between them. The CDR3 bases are TGTGCCAGCAGCTTCGATATTCTGGGTGGCTATGGCTACACCTTC. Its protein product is CASSFDILGGYGYTF. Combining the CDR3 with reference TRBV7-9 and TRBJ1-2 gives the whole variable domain DTGVSQNPRHKITKRGQNVTFRCDPISEHNRLYWYRQTLGQGPEFLTYFQNEAQLEKSRLLSDRFSAERPKGSFSTLEIQRTEQGDSAMYLCASSFDILGGYGYTFGSGTRLTVV.

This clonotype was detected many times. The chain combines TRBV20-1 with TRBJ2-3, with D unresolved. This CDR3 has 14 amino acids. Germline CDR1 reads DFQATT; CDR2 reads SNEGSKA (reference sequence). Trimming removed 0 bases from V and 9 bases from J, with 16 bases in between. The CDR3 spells CSARDHKGLRTQYF. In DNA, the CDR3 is TGCAGTGCTAGAGATCACAAGGGCCTTCGGACGCAGTATTTT.

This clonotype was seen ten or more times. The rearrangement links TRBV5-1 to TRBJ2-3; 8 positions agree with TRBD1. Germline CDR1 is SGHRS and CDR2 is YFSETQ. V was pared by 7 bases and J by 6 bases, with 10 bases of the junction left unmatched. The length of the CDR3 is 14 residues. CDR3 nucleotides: TGCGCCAGCCGTTGGGCAGGGGGCTATGATACGCAGTATTTT. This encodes CASRWAGGYDTQYF.

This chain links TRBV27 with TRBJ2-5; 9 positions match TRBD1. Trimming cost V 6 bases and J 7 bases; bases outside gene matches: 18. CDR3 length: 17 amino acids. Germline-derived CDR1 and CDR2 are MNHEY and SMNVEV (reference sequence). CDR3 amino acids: CASRTPGQGALWGTQYF. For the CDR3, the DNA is TGTGCCAGCAGAACTCCGGGACAGGGAGCCCTATGGGGGACCCAGTACTTC.

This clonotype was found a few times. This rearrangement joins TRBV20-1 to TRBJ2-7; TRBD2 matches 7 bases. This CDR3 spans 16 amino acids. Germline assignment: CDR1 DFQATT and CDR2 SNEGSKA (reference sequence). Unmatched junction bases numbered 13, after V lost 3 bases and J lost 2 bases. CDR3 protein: CSARDAGASSPYEQYF. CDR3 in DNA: TGCAGTGCTAGGGACGCGGGAGCCTCGAGCCCCTACGAGCAGTACTTC.

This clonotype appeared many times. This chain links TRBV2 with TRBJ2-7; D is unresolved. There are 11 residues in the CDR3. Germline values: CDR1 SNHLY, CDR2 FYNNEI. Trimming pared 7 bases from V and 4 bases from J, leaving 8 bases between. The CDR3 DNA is TGTGCCAGCAAAGAGGCGTACGAGCAGTACTTC. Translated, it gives CASKEAYEQYF. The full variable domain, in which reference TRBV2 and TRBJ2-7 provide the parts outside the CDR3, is EPEVTQTPSHQVTQMGQEVILRCVPISNHLYFYWYRQILGQKVEFLVSFYNNEISEKSEIFDDQFSVERPDGSNFTLKIRSTKLEDSAMYFCASKEAYEQYFGPGTRLTVT.

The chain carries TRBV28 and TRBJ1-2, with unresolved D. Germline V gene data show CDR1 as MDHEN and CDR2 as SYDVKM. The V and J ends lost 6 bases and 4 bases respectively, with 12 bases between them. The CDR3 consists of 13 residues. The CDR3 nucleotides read TGTGCCAGCAGCCCTTCAGACTTCTATGGCTACACCTTC. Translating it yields CASSPSDFYGYTF.

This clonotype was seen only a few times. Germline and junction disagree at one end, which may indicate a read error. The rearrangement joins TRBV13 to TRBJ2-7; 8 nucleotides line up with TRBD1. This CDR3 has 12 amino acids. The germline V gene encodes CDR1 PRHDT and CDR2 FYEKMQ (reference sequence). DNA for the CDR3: TGTGCCAGCAGCCGGCTACCGGGACAGGAAGTTTTC. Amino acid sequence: CASSRLPGQEVF.

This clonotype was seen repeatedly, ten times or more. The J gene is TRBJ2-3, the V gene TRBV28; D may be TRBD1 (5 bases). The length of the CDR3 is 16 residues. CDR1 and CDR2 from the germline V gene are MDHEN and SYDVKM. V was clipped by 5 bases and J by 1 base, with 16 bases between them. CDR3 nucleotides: TGTGCCAGCAGTACCCCACAGGTTACGGGCACAGATACGCAGTATTTT. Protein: CASSTPQVTGTDTQYF.

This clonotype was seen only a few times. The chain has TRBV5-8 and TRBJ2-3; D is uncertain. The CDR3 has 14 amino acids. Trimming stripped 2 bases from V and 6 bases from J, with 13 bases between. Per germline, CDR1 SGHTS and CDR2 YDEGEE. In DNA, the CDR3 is TGTGCCAGCAGCTTCTACAGCCTGGCGGATACGCAGTATTTT. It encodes CASSFYSLADTQYF.

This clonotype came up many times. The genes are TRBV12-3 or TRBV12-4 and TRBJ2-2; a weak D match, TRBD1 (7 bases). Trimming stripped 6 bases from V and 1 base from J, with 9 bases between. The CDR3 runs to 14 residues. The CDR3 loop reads CASRRDRNTGELFF. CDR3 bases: TGTGCCAGCAGGCGGGACAGGAACACCGGGGAGCTGTTTTTT.